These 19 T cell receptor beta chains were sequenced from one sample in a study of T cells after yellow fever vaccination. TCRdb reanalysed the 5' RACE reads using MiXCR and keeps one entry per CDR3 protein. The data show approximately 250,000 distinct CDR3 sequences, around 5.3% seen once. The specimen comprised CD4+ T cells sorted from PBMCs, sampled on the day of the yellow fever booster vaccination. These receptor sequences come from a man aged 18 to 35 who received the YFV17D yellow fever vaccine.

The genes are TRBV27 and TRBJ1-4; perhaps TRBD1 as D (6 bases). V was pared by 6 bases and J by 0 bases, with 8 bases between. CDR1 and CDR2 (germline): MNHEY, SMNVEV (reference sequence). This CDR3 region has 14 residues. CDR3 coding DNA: TGTGCCAGCAGGGGACACGCAACTAATGAAAAACTGTTTTTT. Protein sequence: CASRGHATNEKLFF.

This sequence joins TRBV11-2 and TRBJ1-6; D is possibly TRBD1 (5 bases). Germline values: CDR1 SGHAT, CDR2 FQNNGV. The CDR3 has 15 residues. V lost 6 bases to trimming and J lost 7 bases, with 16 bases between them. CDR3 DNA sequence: TGTGCCAGCAGGCGACCGGGGCGAGGGAATTCACCCCTCCACTTT. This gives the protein CASRRPGRGNSPLHF.

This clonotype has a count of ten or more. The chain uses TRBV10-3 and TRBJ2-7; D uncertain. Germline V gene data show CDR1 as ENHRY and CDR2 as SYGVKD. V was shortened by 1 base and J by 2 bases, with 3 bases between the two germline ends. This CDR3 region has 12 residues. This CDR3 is CAISEFAYEQYF. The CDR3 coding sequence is TGTGCCATCAGTGAGTTCGCCTACGAGCAGTACTTC.

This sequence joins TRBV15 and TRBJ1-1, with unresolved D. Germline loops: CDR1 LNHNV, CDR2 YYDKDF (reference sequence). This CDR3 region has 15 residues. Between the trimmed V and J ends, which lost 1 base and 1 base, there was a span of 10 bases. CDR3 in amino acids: CATSRGSRPNTEAFF. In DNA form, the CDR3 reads TGTGCCACCAGCAGAGGAAGCCGACCGAACACTGAAGCTTTCTTT.

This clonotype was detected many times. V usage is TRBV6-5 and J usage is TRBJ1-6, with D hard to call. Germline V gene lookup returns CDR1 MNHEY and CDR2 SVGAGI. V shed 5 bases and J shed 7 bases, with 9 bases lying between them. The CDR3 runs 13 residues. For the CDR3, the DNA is TGTGCCAGCAGTCGGCTTTTGAATTCACCCCTCCACTTT. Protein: CASSRLLNSPLHF.

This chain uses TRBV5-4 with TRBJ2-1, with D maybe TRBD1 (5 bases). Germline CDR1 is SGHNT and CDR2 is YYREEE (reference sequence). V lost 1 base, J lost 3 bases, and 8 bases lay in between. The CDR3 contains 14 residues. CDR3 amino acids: CASSLTGRYNEQFF. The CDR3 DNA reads TGTGCCAGCAGCTTGACAGGCCGCTACAATGAGCAGTTCTTC.

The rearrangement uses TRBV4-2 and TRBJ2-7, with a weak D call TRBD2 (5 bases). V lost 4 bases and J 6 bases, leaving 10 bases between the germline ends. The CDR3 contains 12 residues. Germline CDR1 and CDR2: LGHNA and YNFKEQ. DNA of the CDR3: TGTGCCAGCAGCCGACCCGGAGGCGAGCAGTACTTC. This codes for CASSRPGGEQYF.

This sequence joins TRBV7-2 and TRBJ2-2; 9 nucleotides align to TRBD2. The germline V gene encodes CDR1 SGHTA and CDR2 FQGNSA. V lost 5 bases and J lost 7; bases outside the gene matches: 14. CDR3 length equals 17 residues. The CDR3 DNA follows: TGTGCCAGCAGCCCTATGGGGGCGGGGGGGCCCGGCGGGGAGCTGTTTTTT. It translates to CASSPMGAGGPGGELFF.

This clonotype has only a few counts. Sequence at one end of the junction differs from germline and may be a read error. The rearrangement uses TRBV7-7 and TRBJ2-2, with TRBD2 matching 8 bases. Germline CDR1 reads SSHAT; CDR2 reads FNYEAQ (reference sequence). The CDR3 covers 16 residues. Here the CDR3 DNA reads TGTGCTAGCAGCCCCCTCGGCGGGGGGATGGCCGGGGAGCTGTTTTTT. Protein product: CASSPLGGGMAGELFF. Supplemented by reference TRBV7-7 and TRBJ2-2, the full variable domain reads GAGVSQSPRYKVTKRGQDVTLRCDPISSHATLYWYQQALGQGPEFLTYFNYEAQPDKSGLPSDRFSAERPEGSISTLTIQRTEQRDSAMYRCASSPLGGGMAGELFFGEGSRLTVL.

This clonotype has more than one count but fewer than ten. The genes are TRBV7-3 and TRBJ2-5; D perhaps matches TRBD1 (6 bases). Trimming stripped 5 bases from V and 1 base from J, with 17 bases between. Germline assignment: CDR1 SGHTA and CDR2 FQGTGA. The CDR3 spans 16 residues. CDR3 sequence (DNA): TGTGCCAGCAGCCCATCTCGAGGGGGTCCCCAAGAGACCCAGTACTTC. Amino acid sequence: CASSPSRGGPQETQYF.

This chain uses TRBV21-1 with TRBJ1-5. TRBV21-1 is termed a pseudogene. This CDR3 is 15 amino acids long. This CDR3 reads CASSKTERGNQPQHF. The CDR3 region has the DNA TGTGCCAGCAGCAAGACGGAGCGGGGGAATCAGCCCCAGCATTTT.

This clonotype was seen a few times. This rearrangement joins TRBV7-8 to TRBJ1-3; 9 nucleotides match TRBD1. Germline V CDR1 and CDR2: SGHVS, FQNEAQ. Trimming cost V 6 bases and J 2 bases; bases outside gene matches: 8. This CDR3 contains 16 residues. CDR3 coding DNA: TGTGCCAGCAGACCTAGACAGGGGGTTACTGGAAACACCATATATTTT. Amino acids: CASRPRQGVTGNTIYF.

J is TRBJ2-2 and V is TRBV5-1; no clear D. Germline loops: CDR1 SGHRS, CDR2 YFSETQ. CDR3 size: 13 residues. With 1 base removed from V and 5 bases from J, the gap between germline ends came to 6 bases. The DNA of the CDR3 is TGCGCCAGCAGCTTGACCGTGACCGGGGAGCTGTTTTTT. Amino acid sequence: CASSLTVTGELFF.

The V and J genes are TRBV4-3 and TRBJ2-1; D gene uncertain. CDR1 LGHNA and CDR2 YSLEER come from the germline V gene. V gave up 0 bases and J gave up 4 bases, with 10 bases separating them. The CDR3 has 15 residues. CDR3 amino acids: CASSQDLSRYNEQFF. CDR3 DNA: TGCGCCAGCAGCCAAGATTTATCGCGATACAATGAGCAGTTCTTC.

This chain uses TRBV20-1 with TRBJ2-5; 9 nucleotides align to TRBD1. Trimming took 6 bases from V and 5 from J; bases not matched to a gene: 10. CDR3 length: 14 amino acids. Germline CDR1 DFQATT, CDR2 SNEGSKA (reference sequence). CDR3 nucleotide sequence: TGCAGTGCCTCGGACAGGGGAGGAAGGGAGACCCAGTACTTC. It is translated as CSASDRGGRETQYF.

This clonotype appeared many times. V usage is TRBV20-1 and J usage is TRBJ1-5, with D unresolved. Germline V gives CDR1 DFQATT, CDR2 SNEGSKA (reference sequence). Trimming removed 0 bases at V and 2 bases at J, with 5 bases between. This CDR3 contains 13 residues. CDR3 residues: CSARDGGNQPQHF. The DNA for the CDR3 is TGCAGTGCTAGAGATGGGGGCAATCAGCCCCAGCATTTT.

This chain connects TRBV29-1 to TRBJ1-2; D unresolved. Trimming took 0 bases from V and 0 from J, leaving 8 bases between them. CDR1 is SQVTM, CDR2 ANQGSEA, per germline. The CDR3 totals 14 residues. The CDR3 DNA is TGCAGCGTTGAAGAAGACTCAGCTAACTATGGCTACACCTTC. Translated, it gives CSVEEDSANYGYTF. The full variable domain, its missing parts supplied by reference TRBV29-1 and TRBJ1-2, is SAVISQKPSRDICQRGTSLTIQCQVDSQVTMMFWYRQQPGQSLTLIATANQGSEATYESGFVIDKFPISRPNLTFSTLTVSNMSPEDSSIYLCSVEEDSANYGYTFGSGTRLTVV.

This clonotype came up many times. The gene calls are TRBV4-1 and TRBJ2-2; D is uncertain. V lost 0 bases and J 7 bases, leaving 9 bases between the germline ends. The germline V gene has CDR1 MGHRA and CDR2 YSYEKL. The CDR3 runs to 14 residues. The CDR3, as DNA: TGCGCCAGCAGCCAAGATATGGTGTACGGGGAGCTGTTTTTT. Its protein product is CASSQDMVYGELFF.

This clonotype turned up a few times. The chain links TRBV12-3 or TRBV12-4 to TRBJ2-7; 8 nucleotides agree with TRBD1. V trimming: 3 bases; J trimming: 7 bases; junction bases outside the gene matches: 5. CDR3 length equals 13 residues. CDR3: CASSLDREREQYV. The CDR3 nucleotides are TGTGCCAGCAGTTTGGACAGGGAGAGGGAGCAGTACGTC.